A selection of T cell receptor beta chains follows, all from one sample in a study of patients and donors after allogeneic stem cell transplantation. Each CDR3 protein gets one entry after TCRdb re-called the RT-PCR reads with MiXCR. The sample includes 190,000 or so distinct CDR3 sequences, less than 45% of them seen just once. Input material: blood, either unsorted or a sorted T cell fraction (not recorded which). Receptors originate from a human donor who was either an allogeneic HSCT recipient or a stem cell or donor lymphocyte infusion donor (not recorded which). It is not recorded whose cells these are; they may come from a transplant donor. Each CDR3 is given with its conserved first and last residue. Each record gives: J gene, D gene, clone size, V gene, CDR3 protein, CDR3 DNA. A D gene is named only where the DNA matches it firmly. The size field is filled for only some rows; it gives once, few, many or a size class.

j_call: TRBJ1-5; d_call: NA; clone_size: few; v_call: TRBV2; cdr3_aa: CASSVRGASNQPQHF; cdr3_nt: TGTGCCAGCAGTGTACGAGGGGCCAGCAATCAGCCCCAGCATTTT
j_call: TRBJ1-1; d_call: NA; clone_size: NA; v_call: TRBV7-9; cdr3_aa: CASSLSLAEAFF; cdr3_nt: TGTGCCAGCAGCTTAAGTCTGGCTGAAGCTTTCTTT
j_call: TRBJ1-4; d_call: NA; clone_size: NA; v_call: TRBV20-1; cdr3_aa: CSARRTGTNEKLFF; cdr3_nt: TGCAGTGCTAGACGCACAGGAACTAATGAAAAACTGTTTTTT
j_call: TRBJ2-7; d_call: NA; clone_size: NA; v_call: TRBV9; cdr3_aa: CASSISGTSSYEQYF; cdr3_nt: TGTGCCAGCAGCATCAGCGGGACAAGCTCCTACGAGCAGTACTTC
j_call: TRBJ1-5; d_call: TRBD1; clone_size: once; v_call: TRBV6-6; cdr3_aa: CASSYTPGTGVNQPQHF; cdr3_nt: TGTGCCAGCAGTTACACCCCCGGAACAGGGGTCAATCAGCCCCAGCATTTT
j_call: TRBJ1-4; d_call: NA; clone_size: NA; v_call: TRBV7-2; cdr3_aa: CALQWRQFNEKLFF; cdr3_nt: TGTGCCCTGCAATGGCGGCAGTTTAATGAAAAACTGTTTTTT
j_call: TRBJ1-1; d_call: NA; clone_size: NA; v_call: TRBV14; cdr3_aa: CASSQWGSTEAFF; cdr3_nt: TGTGCCAGCAGCCAATGGGGCAGCACTGAAGCTTTCTTT
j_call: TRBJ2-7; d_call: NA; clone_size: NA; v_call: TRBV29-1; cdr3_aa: CSVIQGFYEQYF; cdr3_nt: TGCAGCGTAATACAGGGATTCTACGAGCAGTACTTC
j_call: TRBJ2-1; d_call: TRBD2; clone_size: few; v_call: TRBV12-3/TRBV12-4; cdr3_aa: CASTRLAGGPSLTNEQFF; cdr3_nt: TGTGCCAGCACCCGACTAGCGGGAGGGCCTTCTCTCACCAATGAGCAGTTCTTC
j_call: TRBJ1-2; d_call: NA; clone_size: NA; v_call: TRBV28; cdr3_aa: CASSQAPYGYTF; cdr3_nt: TGTGCCAGCAGTCAGGCACCGTATGGCTACACCTTC
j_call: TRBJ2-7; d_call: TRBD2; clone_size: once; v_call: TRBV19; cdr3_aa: CASSTASGSHEQYF; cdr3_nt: TGTGCCAGTAGTACTGCTAGCGGGAGCCACGAGCAGTACTTC
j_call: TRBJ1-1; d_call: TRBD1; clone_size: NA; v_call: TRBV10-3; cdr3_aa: CAISPTGSTEAFF; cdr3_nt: TGTGCCATCAGCCCGACAGGGTCAACTGAAGCTTTCTTT
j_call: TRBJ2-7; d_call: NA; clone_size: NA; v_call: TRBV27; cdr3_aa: CASSLSGPWEQYF; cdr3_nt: TGTGCCAGCAGTTTAAGCGGCCCGTGGGAGCAGTACTTC
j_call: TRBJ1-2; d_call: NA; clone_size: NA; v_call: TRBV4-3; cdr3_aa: CASSQDVQYGYTF; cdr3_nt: TGCGCCAGCAGCCAAGATGTACAGTATGGCTACACCTTC
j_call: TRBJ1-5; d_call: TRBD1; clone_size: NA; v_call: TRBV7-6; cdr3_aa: CASSLGTGTYSNQPQHF; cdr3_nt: TGTGCCAGCAGCTTAGGGACAGGGACGTATAGCAATCAGCCCCAGCATTTT
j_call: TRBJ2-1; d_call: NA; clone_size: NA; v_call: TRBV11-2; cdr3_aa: CASSIQEIYEQFF; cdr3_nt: TGTGCCAGCAGCATACAGGAGATATATGAGCAGTTCTTC
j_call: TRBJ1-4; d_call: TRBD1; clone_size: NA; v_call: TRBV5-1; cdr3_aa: CASSPGTVSMALFF; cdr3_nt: TGCGCCAGCAGCCCCGGGACAGTCTCAATGGCACTGTTTTTT
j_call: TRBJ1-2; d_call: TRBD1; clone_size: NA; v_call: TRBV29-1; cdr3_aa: CSVARQGADYGYTF; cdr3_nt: TGCAGCGTCGCACGACAGGGAGCGGACTATGGCTACACCTTC
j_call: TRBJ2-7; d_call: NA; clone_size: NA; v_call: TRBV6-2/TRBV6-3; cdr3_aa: CASSYSGGVYEQYF; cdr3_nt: TGTGCCAGCAGTTACTCGGGCGGCGTCTACGAGCAGTACTTC
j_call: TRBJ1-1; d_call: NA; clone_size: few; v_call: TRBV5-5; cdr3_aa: CASSSLMTDMNTEAFF; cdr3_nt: TGTGCCAGCAGCTCACTAATGACAGATATGAACACTGAAGCTTTCTTT
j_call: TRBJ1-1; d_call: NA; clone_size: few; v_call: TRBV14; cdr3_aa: CASSQNPNTEAFF; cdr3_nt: TGTGCCAGCAGCCAAAACCCAAACACTGAAGCTTTCTTT
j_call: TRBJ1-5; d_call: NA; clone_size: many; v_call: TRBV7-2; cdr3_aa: CASSLDGNQPQHF; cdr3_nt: TGTGCCAGCAGTTTAGACGGGAATCAGCCCCAGCATTTT
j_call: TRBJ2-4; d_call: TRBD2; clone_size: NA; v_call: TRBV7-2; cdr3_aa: CASSLHGTSGSFIRNIQYF; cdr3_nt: TGTGCCAGCAGCTTACACGGGACTAGCGGGAGTTTTATTCGAAACATTCAGTACTTC
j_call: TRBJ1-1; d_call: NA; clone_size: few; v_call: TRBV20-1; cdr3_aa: CSARDLAVKMNTEAFF; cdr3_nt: TGCAGTGCTAGAGATCTGGCAGTAAAAATGAACACTGAAGCTTTCTTT
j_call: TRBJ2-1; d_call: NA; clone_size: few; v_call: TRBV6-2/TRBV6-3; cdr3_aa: CASSAGGSYNEQFF; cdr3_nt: TGTGCCAGCAGTGCAGGGGGGTCCTACAATGAGCAGTTCTTC
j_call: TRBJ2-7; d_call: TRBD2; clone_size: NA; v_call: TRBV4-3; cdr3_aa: CASSQETSGSSYEQYF; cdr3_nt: TGCGCCAGCAGCCAAGAGACTAGCGGAAGCTCCTACGAGCAGTACTTC
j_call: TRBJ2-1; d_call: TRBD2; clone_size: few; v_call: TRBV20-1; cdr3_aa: CSARDFGLAGGPSSYNEQFF; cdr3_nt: TGCAGTGCTAGAGATTTCGGGCTAGCGGGAGGTCCGAGCTCCTACAATGAGCAGTTCTTC
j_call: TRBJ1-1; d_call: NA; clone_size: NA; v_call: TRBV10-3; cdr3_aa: CAIRIDGGSEAFF; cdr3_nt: TGTGCCATCAGAATTGACGGGGGCTCTGAAGCTTTCTTT
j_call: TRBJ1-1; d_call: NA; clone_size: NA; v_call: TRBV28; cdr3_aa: CASSYGNTEAFF; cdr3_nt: TGTGCCAGCAGTTACGGGAACACTGAAGCTTTCTTT
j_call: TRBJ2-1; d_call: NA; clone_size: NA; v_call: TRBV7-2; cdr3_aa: CASSMPGPTQFF; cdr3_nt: TGTGCCAGCAGCATGCCGGGACCTACGCAGTTCTTC
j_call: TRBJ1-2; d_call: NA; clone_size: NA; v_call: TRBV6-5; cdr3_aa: CASSRQAFYGYTF; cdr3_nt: TGTGCCAGCAGTAGACAGGCCTTCTATGGCTACACCTTC
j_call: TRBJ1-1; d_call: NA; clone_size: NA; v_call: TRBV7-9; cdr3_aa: CASSLKMSRANRAFF; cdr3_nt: TGTGCCAGCAGCTTAAAAATGTCGCGGGCGAATCGGGCTTTCTTT
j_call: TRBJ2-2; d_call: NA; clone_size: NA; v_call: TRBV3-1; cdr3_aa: CASSQEGGGRVSNTGELFF; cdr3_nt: TGTGCCAGCAGCCAAGAAGGGGGTGGAAGGGTATCGAACACCGGGGAGCTGTTTTTT
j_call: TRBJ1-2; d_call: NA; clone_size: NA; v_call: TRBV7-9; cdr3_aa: CASSFASTRLNYGYTF; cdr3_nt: TGTGCCAGCAGCTTCGCCTCTACCCGTCTTAACTATGGCTACACCTTC
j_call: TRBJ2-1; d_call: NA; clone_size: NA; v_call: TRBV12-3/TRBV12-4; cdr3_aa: CASIEGGEQFF; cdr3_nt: TGTGCCAGCATCGAGGGAGGCGAGCAGTTCTTC
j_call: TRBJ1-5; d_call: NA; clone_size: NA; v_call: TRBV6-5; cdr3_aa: CASSYSTEQPQHF; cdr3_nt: TGTGCCAGCAGTTACTCGACGGAACAGCCCCAGCATTTT
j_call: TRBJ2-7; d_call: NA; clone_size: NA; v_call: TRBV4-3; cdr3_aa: CASSQEKPPLNYEQYF; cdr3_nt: TGCGCCAGCAGCCAAGAAAAACCCCCTTTGAACTACGAGCAGTACTTC
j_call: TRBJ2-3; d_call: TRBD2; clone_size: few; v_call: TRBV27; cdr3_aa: CASSPGLAADTQYF; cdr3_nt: TGTGCCAGCAGTCCTGGACTAGCCGCAGATACGCAGTATTTT
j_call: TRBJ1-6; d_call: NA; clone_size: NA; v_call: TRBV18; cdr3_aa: CASSPVSSSYNSPLHF; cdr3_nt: TGTGCCAGCTCACCAGTCTCGAGCTCCTATAATTCACCCCTCCACTTT
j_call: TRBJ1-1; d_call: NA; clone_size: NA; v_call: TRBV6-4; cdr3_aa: CASSDEGSSTEAFF; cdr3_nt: TGTGCCAGCAGTGACGAGGGAAGCTCTACTGAAGCTTTCTTT
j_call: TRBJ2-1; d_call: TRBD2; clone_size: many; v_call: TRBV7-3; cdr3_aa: CASSLTSGRDHEQFF; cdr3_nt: TGTGCCAGCAGCCTGACTAGCGGGAGGGATCATGAGCAGTTCTTC
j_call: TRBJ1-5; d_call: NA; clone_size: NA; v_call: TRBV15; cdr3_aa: CATSSDPMPQHF; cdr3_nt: TGTGCCACCAGCAGTGACCCGATGCCCCAGCATTTT
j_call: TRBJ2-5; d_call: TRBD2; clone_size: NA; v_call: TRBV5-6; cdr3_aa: CASSLGLPSGSYETQYF; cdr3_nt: TGTGCCAGCAGCTTGGGGCTGCCTAGCGGGAGTTACGAGACCCAGTACTTC
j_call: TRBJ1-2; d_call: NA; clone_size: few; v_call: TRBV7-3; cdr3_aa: CASSLNGAELGYTF; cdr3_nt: TGTGCCAGCAGCTTAAATGGGGCCGAGCTTGGCTACACCTTC
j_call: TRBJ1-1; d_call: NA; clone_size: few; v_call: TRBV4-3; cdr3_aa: CASSPRGSPEAFF; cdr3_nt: TGCGCCAGCAGCCCTAGGGGATCCCCTGAAGCTTTCTTT
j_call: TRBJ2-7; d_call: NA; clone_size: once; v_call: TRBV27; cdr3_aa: CASSRRGGFWEQYF; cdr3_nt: TGTGCCAGCAGCCGAAGGGGGGGATTCTGGGAGCAGTACTTC
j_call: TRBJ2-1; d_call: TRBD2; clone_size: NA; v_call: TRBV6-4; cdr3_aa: CASSKFGLAAYNEQFF; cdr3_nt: TGTGCCAGCAGCAAATTTGGACTAGCGGCATACAATGAGCAGTTCTTC
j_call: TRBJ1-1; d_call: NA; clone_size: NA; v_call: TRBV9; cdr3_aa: CASSVAQRNTEAFF; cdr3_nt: TGTGCCAGCAGCGTAGCACAGAGGAACACTGAAGCTTTCTTT
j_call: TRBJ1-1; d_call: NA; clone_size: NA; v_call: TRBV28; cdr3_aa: CASSLPSRTAEAFF; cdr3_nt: TGTGCCAGCAGTTTACCTTCCCGGACAGCTGAAGCTTTCTTT
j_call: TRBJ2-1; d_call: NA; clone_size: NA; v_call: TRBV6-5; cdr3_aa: CASSYWMEGLNEQFF; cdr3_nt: TGTGCCAGCAGTTACTGGATGGAGGGCCTCAATGAGCAGTTCTTC
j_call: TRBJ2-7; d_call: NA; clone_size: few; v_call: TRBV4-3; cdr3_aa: CASSPQLGTYEQYF; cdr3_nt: TGCGCCAGCAGCCCGCAGCTAGGGACCTACGAGCAGTACTTC
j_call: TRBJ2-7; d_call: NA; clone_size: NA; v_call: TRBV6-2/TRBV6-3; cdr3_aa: CASSYRHINTVTYEQYF; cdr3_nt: TGTGCCAGCAGTTACCGCCACATCAACACGGTAACCTACGAGCAGTACTTC
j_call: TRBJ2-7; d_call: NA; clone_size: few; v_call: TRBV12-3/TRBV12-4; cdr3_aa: CASSLSSLGYEQYF; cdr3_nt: TGTGCCAGCAGTTTGTCCAGTTTGGGCTACGAGCAGTACTTC
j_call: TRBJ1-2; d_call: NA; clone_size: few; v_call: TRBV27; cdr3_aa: CASSQFREGWTF; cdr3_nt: TGTGCCAGCAGCCAATTCCGGGAGGGTTGGACCTTC
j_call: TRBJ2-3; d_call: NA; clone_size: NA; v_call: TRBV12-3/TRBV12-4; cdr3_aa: CASSSPWGWGTDTQYF; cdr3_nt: TGTGCCAGCAGTTCGCCCTGGGGGTGGGGCACAGATACGCAGTATTTT